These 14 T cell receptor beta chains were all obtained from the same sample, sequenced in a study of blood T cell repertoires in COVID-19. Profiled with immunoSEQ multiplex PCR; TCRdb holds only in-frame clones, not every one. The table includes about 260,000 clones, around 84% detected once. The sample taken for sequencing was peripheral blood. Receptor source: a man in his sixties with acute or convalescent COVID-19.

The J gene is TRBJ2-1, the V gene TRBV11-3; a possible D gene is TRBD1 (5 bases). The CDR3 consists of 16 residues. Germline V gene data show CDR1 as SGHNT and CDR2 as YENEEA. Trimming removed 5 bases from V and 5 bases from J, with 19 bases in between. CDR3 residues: CASSPALEYRHNEQFF. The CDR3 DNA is TGTGCCAGCAGCCCTGCCTTGGAGTACAGGCACAATGAGCAGTTCTTC.

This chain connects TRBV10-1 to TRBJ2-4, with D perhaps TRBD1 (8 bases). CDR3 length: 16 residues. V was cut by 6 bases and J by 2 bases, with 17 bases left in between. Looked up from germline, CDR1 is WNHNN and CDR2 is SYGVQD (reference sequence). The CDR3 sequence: CASRQGGGWTKNIQYF. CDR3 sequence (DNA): TGCGCCAGCAGACAGGGGGGGGGTTGGACCAAAAACATTCAGTACTTC.

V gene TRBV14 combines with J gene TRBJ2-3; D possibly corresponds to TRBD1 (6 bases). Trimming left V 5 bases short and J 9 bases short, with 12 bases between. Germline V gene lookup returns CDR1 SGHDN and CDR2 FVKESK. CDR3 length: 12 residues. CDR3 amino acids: CASSSHGTTQYF. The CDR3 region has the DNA TGTGCCAGCAGCTCCCACGGGACAACGCAGTATTTT. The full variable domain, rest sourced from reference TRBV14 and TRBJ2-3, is EAGVTQFPSHSVIEKGQTVTLRCDPISGHDNLYWYRRVMGKEIKFLLHFVKESKQDESGMPNNRFLAERTGGTYSTLKVQPAELEDSGVYFCASSSHGTTQYFGPGTRLTVL.

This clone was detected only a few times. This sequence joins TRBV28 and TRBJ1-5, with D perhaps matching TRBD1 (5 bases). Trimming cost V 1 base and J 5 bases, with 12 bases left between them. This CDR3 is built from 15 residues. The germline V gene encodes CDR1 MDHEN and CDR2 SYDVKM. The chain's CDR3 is CASSLSGFVDQPQHF. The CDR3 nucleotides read TGTGCCAGCAGTTTATCAGGGTTTGTTGATCAGCCCCAGCATTTT.

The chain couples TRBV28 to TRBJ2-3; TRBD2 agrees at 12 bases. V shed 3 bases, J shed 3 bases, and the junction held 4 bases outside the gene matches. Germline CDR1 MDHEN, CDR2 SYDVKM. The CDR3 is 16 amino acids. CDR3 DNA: TGTGCCAGCAGTTTCGCCCTAGCGGGAGGGACAGATACGCAGTATTTT. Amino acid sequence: CASSFALAGGTDTQYF. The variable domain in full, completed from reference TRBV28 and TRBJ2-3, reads DVKVTQSSRYLVKRTGEKVFLECVQDMDHENMFWYRQDPGLGLRLIYFSYDVKMKEKGDIPEGYSVSREKKERFSLILESASTNQTSMYLCASSFALAGGTDTQYFGPGTRLTVL.

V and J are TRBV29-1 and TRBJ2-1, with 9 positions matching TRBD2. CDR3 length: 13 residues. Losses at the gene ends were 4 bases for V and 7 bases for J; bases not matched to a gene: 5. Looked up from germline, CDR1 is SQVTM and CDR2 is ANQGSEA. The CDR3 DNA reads TGCAGCGTTGCTGGCGGGGGGGCAAATGAGCAGTTCTTC. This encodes CSVAGGGANEQFF.

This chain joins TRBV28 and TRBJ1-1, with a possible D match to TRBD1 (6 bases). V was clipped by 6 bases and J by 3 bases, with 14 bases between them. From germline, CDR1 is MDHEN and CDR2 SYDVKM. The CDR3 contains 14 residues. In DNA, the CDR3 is TGTGCCAGCAGGACTGCAGGGGTATACACTGAAGCTTTCTTT. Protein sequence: CASRTAGVYTEAFF.

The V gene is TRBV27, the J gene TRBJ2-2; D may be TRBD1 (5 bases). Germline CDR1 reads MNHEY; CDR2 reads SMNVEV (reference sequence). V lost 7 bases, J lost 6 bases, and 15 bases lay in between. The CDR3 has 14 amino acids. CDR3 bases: TGTGCCAGCATAGGCACGGACAACGCCGGGGAGCTGTTTTTT. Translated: CASIGTDNAGELFF.

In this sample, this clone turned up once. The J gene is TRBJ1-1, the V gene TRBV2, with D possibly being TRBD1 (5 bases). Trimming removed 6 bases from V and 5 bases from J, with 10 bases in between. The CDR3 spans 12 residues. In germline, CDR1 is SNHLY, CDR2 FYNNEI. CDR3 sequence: CASRWEGTEAFF. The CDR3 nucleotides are TGTGCCAGCAGGTGGGAGGGGACTGAAGCTTTCTTT.

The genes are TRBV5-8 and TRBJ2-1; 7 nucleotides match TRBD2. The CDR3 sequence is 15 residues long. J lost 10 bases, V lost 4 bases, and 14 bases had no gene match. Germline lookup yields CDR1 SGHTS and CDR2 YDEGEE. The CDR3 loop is CASSPWDYREEEQFF. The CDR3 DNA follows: TGTGCCAGCAGCCCTTGGGACTACCGGGAGGAAGAGCAGTTCTTC.

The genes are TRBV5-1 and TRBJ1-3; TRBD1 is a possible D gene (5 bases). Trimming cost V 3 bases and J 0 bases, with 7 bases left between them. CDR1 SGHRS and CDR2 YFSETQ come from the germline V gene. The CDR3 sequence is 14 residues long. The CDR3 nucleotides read TGCGCCAGCAGCTGGGGCAACTCTGGAAACACCATATATTTT. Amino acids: CASSWGNSGNTIYF.

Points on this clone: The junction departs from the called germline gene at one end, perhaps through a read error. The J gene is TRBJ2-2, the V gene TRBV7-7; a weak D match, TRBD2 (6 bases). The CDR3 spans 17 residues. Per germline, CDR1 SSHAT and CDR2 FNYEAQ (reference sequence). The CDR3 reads CASSLGSTRGVGGELFF. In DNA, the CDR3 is TGTGCTAGCAGCTTGGGCTCCACGCGGGGCGTGGGCGGGGAGCTGTTTTTT.

The CDR3 region is CASSLGGSGRALDTQYF. In DNA form, the CDR3 reads TGTGCCAGCAGCTTAGGGGGGAGCGGGAGGGCCCTGGATACGCAGTATTTT. The chain has TRBV7-2 and TRBJ2-3, with TRBD2 matching 10 bases. Unmatched junction bases numbered 10, after V lost 1 base and J lost 6 bases. This CDR3 is built from 17 residues. Germline V CDR1 and CDR2: SGHTA, FQGNSA.

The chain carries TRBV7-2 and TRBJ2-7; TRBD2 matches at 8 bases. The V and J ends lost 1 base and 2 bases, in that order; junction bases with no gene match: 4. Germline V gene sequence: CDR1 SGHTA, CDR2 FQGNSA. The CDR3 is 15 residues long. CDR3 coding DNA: TGTGCCAGCAGCTTAGGCGGGGGGACTCCCTACGAGCAGTACTTC. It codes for CASSLGGGTPYEQYF.